One and the same sample provided the 15 T cell receptor beta chains below, sequenced in a study of cytomegalovirus exposure and HLA in healthy donors. Primers: 60 Vbeta forward and 13 Jbeta reverse. Some clones are missing from TCRdb's copy, which holds only in-frame ones; the method was immunoSEQ multiplex PCR. The sample has under 150,000 clones, 8.9% seen once; the top ten hold roughly 6.4%. The sequencing input was PBMCs. The receptors were sampled from a woman aged 40 to 50 in good health and CMV-seropositive.

The chain couples TRBV29-1 to TRBJ2-5; weak D call: TRBD2 (6 bases). In germline, CDR1 is SQVTM, CDR2 ANQGSEA. CDR3 length equals 16 residues. Between the trimmed V and J ends, which lost 0 bases and 5 bases, there was a span of 19 bases. The CDR3 region has the DNA TGCAGCGTTGAAGAGCGGGGCTTTGAGATAAGGGAGACCCAGTACTTC. Translated: CSVEERGFEIRETQYF.

This clone came up a few times. The chain has TRBV5-6 and TRBJ2-7, with TRBD1 matching over 9 bases. The trim removed 5 bases at V and 2 bases at J, leaving 5 bases unmatched. Per the germline V gene, CDR1 is SGHDT and CDR2 is YYEEEE. The CDR3 sequence is 14 residues long. The CDR3 spells CASSWTGDPYEQYF. CDR3 in DNA: TGTGCCAGCAGTTGGACAGGGGATCCCTACGAGCAGTACTTC. The variable domain in full, completed from reference TRBV5-6 and TRBJ2-7, reads DAGVTQSPTHLIKTRGQQVTLRCSPKSGHDTVSWYQQALGQGPQFIFQYYEEEERQRGNFPDRFSGHQFPNYSSELNVNALLLGDSALYLCASSWTGDPYEQYFGPGTRLTVT.

The chain has TRBV5-5 and TRBJ2-6, with no clear D. Per germline, CDR1 SGHKS and CDR2 YYEKEE (reference sequence). The CDR3 is 16 residues long. The germline V and J ends were trimmed by 0 bases and 1 base, with 8 bases remaining between them. CDR3 residues: CASSLVTMSGANVLTF. The CDR3 nucleotides are TGTGCCAGCAGCTTGGTAACAATGTCTGGGGCCAACGTCCTGACTTTC.

The chain joins TRBV7-9 to TRBJ2-2, with 7 bases fitting TRBD2. V lost 4 bases, J lost 6 bases, and 5 bases stayed unmatched. CDR3 length equals 14 residues. In germline, CDR1 is SEHNR, CDR2 FQNEAQ (reference sequence). The CDR3 protein is CASSWGGISGELFF. CDR3 DNA sequence: TGTGCCAGCAGCTGGGGGGGAATCTCCGGGGAGCTGTTTTTT.

The chain carries TRBV29-1 and TRBJ2-2, with 10 positions matching TRBD2. This CDR3 has 15 residues. Germline loops: CDR1 SQVTM, CDR2 ANQGSEA. J lost 5 bases, V lost 5 bases, and 8 bases had no gene match. As DNA, the CDR3 is TGCAGCGTTTCTAGCGGGGGCTCAAGGACCGGGGAGCTGTTTTTT. As protein: CSVSSGGSRTGELFF.

This clone has only a few counts. This sequence joins TRBV5-6 and TRBJ2-4; tentatively, D is TRBD1 (7 bases). The CDR3 is 16 residues long. In germline, CDR1 is SGHDT, CDR2 YYEEEE. Trimming removed 4 bases from V and 4 bases from J, with 18 bases in between. CDR3 sequence reads: CASSPWRGLAKNIQYF. The CDR3 DNA reads as TGTGCCAGCAGCCCTTGGAGGGGGCTAGCTAAAAACATTCAGTACTTC. Using reference TRBV5-6 and TRBJ2-4 for the parts outside the CDR3, the full variable domain is DAGVTQSPTHLIKTRGQQVTLRCSPKSGHDTVSWYQQALGQGPQFIFQYYEEEERQRGNFPDRFSGHQFPNYSSELNVNALLLGDSALYLCASSPWRGLAKNIQYFGAGTRLSVL.

The CDR3, as DNA: TGTGCCAGTAGTATGATCGACAGGGGCCCAGAAGCTTTCTTT. Its protein product is CASSMIDRGPEAFF. The chain recombines TRBV19 with TRBJ1-1, with 8 bases matching TRBD1. V trimming: 3 bases; J trimming: 8 bases; junction bases outside the gene matches: 8. The CDR3 contains 14 residues. Germline V CDR1 and CDR2: LNHDA, SQIVND (reference sequence).

The sample holds a few counts of this clone. V is TRBV12-5 and J is TRBJ2-6, with D unresolved. The V end was cut by 6 bases, the J end by 1 base, with 4 bases between. In germline, CDR1 is LGHNT, CDR2 FRNRAP. The CDR3 is 13 amino acids. CDR3 region: CASGRSGANVLTF. In nucleotides, the CDR3 is TGTGCTAGTGGCCGGTCTGGGGCCAACGTCCTGACTTTC.

This clone was detected only a few times. V usage is TRBV19 and J usage is TRBJ2-7, with D perhaps TRBD1 (5 bases). The CDR3 contains 14 residues. CDR1 and CDR2 from the germline V gene are LNHDA and SQIVND (reference sequence). Trimming left V 5 bases short and J 0 bases short, with 11 bases between. The CDR3 region is CASSAWGSSYEQYF. In DNA, the CDR3 is TGTGCCAGTAGTGCCTGGGGCAGCTCCTACGAGCAGTACTTC.

The V call is TRBV7-2, the J call TRBJ2-5; possibly TRBD2 for D (7 bases). The CDR3 totals 15 residues. Germline V gene data show CDR1 as SGHTA and CDR2 as FQGNSA. V was shortened by 0 bases and J by 5 bases, with 13 bases between the two germline ends. The CDR3 loop is CASSLAGGLGETQYF. CDR3 nucleotides: TGTGCCAGCAGCTTAGCGGGGGGGCTAGGGGAGACCCAGTACTTC.

In this sample, this clone turned up a few times. The J gene is TRBJ2-7, the V gene TRBV9; TRBD1 aligns across 8 bases. Germline loops: CDR1 SGDLS, CDR2 YYNGEE. V trimming: 3 bases; J trimming: 2 bases; junction bases outside the gene matches: 4. This CDR3 is 14 amino acids long. CDR3 protein: CASSAEQGAYEQYF. In nucleotides, the CDR3 is TGTGCCAGCAGCGCTGAACAGGGGGCCTACGAGCAGTACTTC.

Comments on this clone: Since no conserved phenylalanine or tryptophan closes the CDR3, a read error is the likely cause. The chain combines TRBV7-8 with TRBJ1-1, with D perhaps TRBD1 (6 bases). This CDR3 has 17 amino acids. The V gene lost 6 bases and the J gene lost 0 bases, with 20 bases spanning the gap. Germline assignment: CDR1 SGHVS and CDR2 FQNEAQ. The CDR3 region is CASRLRTAASMNTEAFV. CDR3 DNA sequence: TGTGCCAGCAGGCTAAGGACAGCTGCCTCCATGAACACTGAAGCTTTCGTT.

V gene TRBV27 combines with J gene TRBJ1-5, with a possible D match to TRBD1 (6 bases). CDR1 is MNHEY, CDR2 SMNVEV, per germline (reference sequence). CDR3 size: 13 residues. V was pared by 7 bases and J by 4 bases, with 11 bases between. In DNA, the CDR3 is TGTGCCAGCAACGGGGGGCGAAATCAGCCCCAGCATTTT. Its protein is CASNGGRNQPQHF.

The chain recombines TRBV7-2 with TRBJ1-3, with D perhaps TRBD1 (5 bases). V gave up 5 bases and J gave up 0 bases, with 11 bases separating them. CDR1 and CDR2 from the germline V gene are SGHTA and FQGNSA. This CDR3 is built from 15 residues. The CDR3: CASSLQVGSGNTIYF. The DNA of the CDR3 is TGTGCCAGCAGCCTACAGGTGGGCTCTGGAAACACCATATATTTT. The whole variable domain, filled in from reference TRBV7-2 and TRBJ1-3, reads GAGVSQSPSNKVTEKGKDVELRCDPISGHTALYWYRQSLGQGLEFLIYFQGNSAPDKSGLPSDRFSAERTGGSVSTLTIQRTQQEDSAVYLCASSLQVGSGNTIYFGEGSWLTVV.

The DNA of the CDR3 is TGTGCCAGCAGCTTGGGGGTGGGCAGGGATAACACTGAAGCTTTCTTT. Protein sequence: CASSLGVGRDNTEAFF. This rearrangement joins TRBV5-4 to TRBJ1-1; tentative D call: TRBD1 (5 bases). V lost 0 bases to trimming and J lost 2 bases, with 14 bases between them. The CDR3 totals 16 residues. The V gene's germline CDR1 is SGHNT and CDR2 YYREEE (reference sequence).